These T cell receptor beta chains were read from a single sample in a study of human T cells and chemical hapten exposure. TCRdb independently ran MiXCR on the RACE reads; one entry per CDR3 protein. The sample has 250,000 or so distinct CDR3 sequences; around 7.3% are singletons. This specimen was whole blood, taken in connection with sensitization to the hapten diphenylcyclopropenone (DPC). Receptors originate from a man in his late teens or twenties with alopecia areata. Some clones in this sample may be carry-over from other donors' samples. Each CDR3 is given with its conserved first and last residue. A D gene is named only where the DNA matches it firmly. Clone size is shown for a subset of rows, as once, few, many or a class of expanded clone.

J gene	clone size	D gene	V gene	CDR3 DNA	CDR3 protein
TRBJ1-5	NA	NA	TRBV6-2/TRBV6-3	TGTGCCAGCAGTTACTCAGGCGGGATCCCCAGCAATCAGCCCCAGCATTTT	CASSYSGGIPSNQPQHF
TRBJ1-5	many	TRBD1	TRBV7-9	TGTGCCAGCAGATTAACAGGGGAAGGTCAGCCCCAGCATTTT	CASRLTGEGQPQHF
TRBJ1-1	NA	NA	TRBV15	TGTGCCACCAGCAGAGATAGGAGGGTAACTGAAGCTTTCTTT	CATSRDRRVTEAFF
TRBJ1-1	many	NA	TRBV4-1	TGCGCCAGCAGCCACAAGACAGTTGGGAACACTGAAGCTTTCTTT	CASSHKTVGNTEAFF
TRBJ2-1	few	NA	TRBV7-2	TGTGCCAGCAGCTTAGACGCAGAAGCAGAGCAGTTCTTC	CASSLDAEAEQFF
TRBJ2-3	few	NA	TRBV4-3	TGCGCCAGCAGCCAGGCCCCGACTGGAGCTAGCACAGATACGCAGTATTTT	CASSQAPTGASTDTQYF
TRBJ2-3	NA	NA	TRBV3-1	TGTGCCAGCAGCAGCCTAGCAATCACAGATACGCAGTATTTT	CASSSLAITDTQYF
TRBJ1-2	many	NA	TRBV12-3/TRBV12-4	TGTGCCAGCAGTTTATCACAGAACTATGGCTACACCTTC	CASSLSQNYGYTF
TRBJ2-3	few	NA	TRBV9	TGTGCCAGCAGCCGGGACACCACAGATACGCAGTATTTT	CASSRDTTDTQYF
TRBJ2-5	NA	NA	TRBV12-3/TRBV12-4	TGTGCCAGCAGTTTCCAGACTAGTCGAGAGACCCAGTACTTC	CASSFQTSRETQYF
TRBJ2-3	few	NA	TRBV7-9	TGTGCCAGCAGCTTAGGGGCCGCAGATACGCAGTATTTT	CASSLGAADTQYF
TRBJ2-5	many	TRBD1	TRBV20-1	TGCAGTGCTAGGCCACAAGACTGGGACAGCCTGCAAGAGACCCAGTACTTC	CSARPQDWDSLQETQYF
TRBJ2-1	NA	NA	TRBV28	TGTGCCAGCAGTTTATCCGGGCATGGGTCCTACAATGAGCAGTTCTTC	CASSLSGHGSYNEQFF
TRBJ2-2	NA	NA	TRBV18	TGTGCCAGTCTGAGGGCGAACACCGGGGAGCTGTTTTTT	CASLRANTGELFF
TRBJ2-7	NA	NA	TRBV6-1	TGTGCCAGCAGTGTAAACAGGAGATTGCTCTTTTACGAGCAGTACTTC	CASSVNRRLLFYEQYF
TRBJ2-1	NA	NA	TRBV29-1	TGCAGCGTTGCTAAGGGCGCCTACAATGAGCAGTTCTTC	CSVAKGAYNEQFF
TRBJ2-1	many	NA	TRBV29-1	TGCAGCGGAGAACGGGAACACTACAATGAGCAGTTCTTC	CSGEREHYNEQFF
TRBJ2-5	NA	NA	TRBV6-1	TGTGCCAGCATCAAAGGGACAAGAACGGAGACCCAGTACTTC	CASIKGTRTETQYF
TRBJ2-1	few	NA	TRBV7-2	TGTGCCAGCAGCGGACAGCGGGACAATGAGCAGTTCTTC	CASSGQRDNEQFF
TRBJ1-6	NA	TRBD1	TRBV6-5	TGTGCCAGCAGATGGGGACAGGATAATTCACCCCTCCACTTT	CASRWGQDNSPLHF
TRBJ2-3	NA	NA	TRBV19	TGTGCCAGTAGTATAGGTCGAGGCACAGATACGCAGTATTTT	CASSIGRGTDTQYF
TRBJ1-6	many	NA	TRBV3-1	TGTGCCAGCAGCCAAGCAGGGTATCTCAGCTCCTATAATTCACCCCTCCACTTT	CASSQAGYLSSYNSPLHF
TRBJ1-2	NA	NA	TRBV7-2	TGTGCCAGCAGACAGAGTCAGGGTAACTATGGCTACACCTTC	CASRQSQGNYGYTF
TRBJ2-4	NA	NA	TRBV10-3	TGTGCCATCAGTCCGGACAAATCAGCCAAAAACATTCAGTACTTC	CAISPDKSAKNIQYF
TRBJ2-2	many	TRBD2	TRBV29-1	TGCAGCATCTGGACTAGCCACACCGGGGAGCTGTTTTTT	CSIWTSHTGELFF
TRBJ2-5	many	NA	TRBV7-9	TGTGCCAGCAGCTTCTGGTCCCAAGAGACCCAGTACTTC	CASSFWSQETQYF
TRBJ2-3	few	NA	TRBV14	TGTGCCAGCAGCCAAGTCGCGGGTACGCAGTATTTT	CASSQVAGTQYF
TRBJ1-5	few	NA	TRBV7-9	TGTGCCAGCAGCTTAGACCCGCCCAATCAGCCCCAGCATTTT	CASSLDPPNQPQHF
TRBJ2-2	NA	NA	TRBV10-3	TGTGCCACGGGGTCCACCGGGGAGCTGTTTTTT	CATGSTGELFF
TRBJ1-2	NA	NA	TRBV20-1	TGCAGTGCTATGGTCGCACCTGGAACCTATGGCTACACCTTC	CSAMVAPGTYGYTF
TRBJ2-1	many	TRBD2	TRBV7-9	TGTGCCAGCAGCTTAGCGCGTGGACTAGCGGTACAGTTCTTC	CASSLARGLAVQFF
TRBJ2-3	NA	NA	TRBV6-6	TGTGCCAGCAGTTACTCGCAGACAGGACAGAGCACAGATACGCAGTATTTT	CASSYSQTGQSTDTQYF
TRBJ1-1	few	NA	TRBV12-3/TRBV12-4	TGTGCCAGCAGTGGCTCCAGGGGACTGAACACTGAAGCTTTCTTT	CASSGSRGLNTEAFF
TRBJ2-2	NA	TRBD1	TRBV20-1	TGCAGTGCTAGAGATTGGGGGACAGGGCGGTACACCGGGGAGCTGTTTTTT	CSARDWGTGRYTGELFF
TRBJ2-2	few	NA	TRBV5-4	TGTGCCAGCAGCACGAATATGGCAGTCGGCGGGGAGCTGTTTTTT	CASSTNMAVGGELFF
TRBJ2-1	NA	NA	TRBV5-1	TGCGCCAGCAGCTTGGAAGGTACGGCTACCAATGAGCAGTTCTTC	CASSLEGTATNEQFF
TRBJ2-3	few	TRBD1	TRBV5-1	TGCGCCAGCAGCCGAGGCGGGACAGGGGCAGAAGATACGCAGTATTTT	CASSRGGTGAEDTQYF
TRBJ2-4	NA	NA	TRBV12-3/TRBV12-4	TGTGCCAGCAGTTTATGGGAAATAGCCAAAAACATTCAGTACTTC	CASSLWEIAKNIQYF
TRBJ1-1	NA	NA	TRBV6-2/TRBV6-3	TGTGCCAGCAGTTACTGGGACACTGAAGCTTTCTTT	CASSYWDTEAFF
TRBJ2-1	many	NA	TRBV29-1	TGCAGCGTTGAGATAGGAAGCAGTTGGGGAAATGAGCAGTTCTTC	CSVEIGSSWGNEQFF
TRBJ1-2	few	TRBD1	TRBV29-1	TGCAGCGTTGAAGGACAGGGATTTAACTATGGCTACACCTTC	CSVEGQGFNYGYTF
TRBJ1-1	few	TRBD1	TRBV2	TGTGCCAGCAACACGGACAGGGTAAGCACTGAAGCTTTCTTT	CASNTDRVSTEAFF
TRBJ1-1	few	NA	TRBV28	TGTGCCAGCAGTTTACCGGAGGAAGCTTTCTTT	CASSLPEEAFF
TRBJ2-1	NA	TRBD1	TRBV18	TGTGCCAGCTCACCAGGGACAGGGAACAATGAGCAGTTCTTC	CASSPGTGNNEQFF
TRBJ2-2	few	NA	TRBV5-5	TGTGCCAGCAGGCCGACGGGAAGGCGGGAATATACCGCGAACACCGGGGAGCTGTTTTTT	CASRPTGRREYTANTGELFF
TRBJ2-2	NA	NA	TRBV5-4	TGTGCCAGCAGCTTGGGCACCAGGGGTAGCTCCGGGGAGCTGTTTTTT	CASSLGTRGSSGELFF
TRBJ1-4	few	TRBD1	TRBV20-1	TGCAGTGCTAGAGATCGGGGACAGGCGAGCGAAAAACTGTTTTTT	CSARDRGQASEKLFF
TRBJ2-6	few	NA	TRBV12-3/TRBV12-4	TGTGCCAGCAAACCGGTGGGCCACAATAATGGGGCCAACGTCCTGACTTTC	CASKPVGHNNGANVLTF